This TCR beta chain was retrieved from a study of blood T cell repertoires in COVID-19. Overall study: Samples of COVID-19 (acute and convalescent) were obtained from the United States, Italy and Spain. T cells, B-cell-depleted T cells, or PBMCs supplied cDNA or gDNA.

This CDR3 region has 13 residues. The V and J ends lost 10 bases and 4 bases respectively, with 16 bases between them. The authors' processing: Reference gene primer amplification yielded estimated nucleated cell counts. Sequencing was performed with immunoSEQ multiplex PCR; in TCRdb, only in-frame clones are kept and a portion is missing. The V and J calls and clone size were taken over from that table, and D and trimming were inferred from the DNA. The sample contains some 100,000 clones, roughly 92% of which appear only once. Specimen: peripheral blood. The TCR sequence derives from a man between 65 and 85 years old with acute or convalescent COVID-19. This chain uses TRBV12-3 or TRBV12-4 with TRBJ1-2; D not certain. CDR3 DNA sequence: TGTGCCATCAATAGTCAGGTGTCCTATGGCTACACCTTC. Its protein is CAINSQVSYGYTF.